The 18 T cell receptor beta chains below were found in one sample sequenced in a study of a mutant IDH1 vaccine in newly diagnosed glioma. These receptors' antigens are unknown. Here immunoSEQ multiplex PCR was the method, and the copy in TCRdb shows in-frame clones only, minus some. The repertoire holds 50,000 to 65,000 clones, around nine tenths seen once, with under 2.5% in the top ten. The time point denotes: week 11, during vaccination. The content of each vaccine dose was 300 ug of mutant IDH1 20-mer peptide, and topical imiquimod accompanied it. Sequencing was performed on PBMCs, taken from a glioma patient whose treatment included an IDH1 peptide vaccine. The source of these receptors is a man aged 50-59 years with glioma.

The chain couples TRBV19 to TRBJ2-5, with D hard to call. The CDR3 length is 13 residues. The germline gives CDR1 LNHDA, CDR2 SQIVND (reference sequence). Trimming cost V 4 bases and J 1 base, with 7 bases left between them. CDR3 residues: CASSRGSQETQYF. The CDR3 DNA is TGTGCCAGTAGTAGGGGATCCCAAGAGACCCAGTACTTC.

This clone was counted a few times. The chain has TRBV5-1 and TRBJ2-5; D unresolved. CDR1 and CDR2 from the germline V gene are SGHRS and YFSETQ. The CDR3 is 16 amino acids. Trimming took 0 bases from V and 1 from J, leaving 13 bases between them. The CDR3 reads CASSLGFRSRQETQYF. CDR3 sequence (DNA): TGCGCCAGCAGCTTGGGGTTCCGGTCCCGCCAAGAGACCCAGTACTTC.

The chain links TRBV6-6 to TRBJ1-1, with D uncertain. Germline V gene sequence: CDR1 MNHNY, CDR2 SVGAGI (reference sequence). V dropped 2 bases and J dropped 1 base, with 8 bases sitting between them. This CDR3 is 14 amino acids long. CDR3 DNA: TGTGCCAGCAGTTACGGAGCGGAGAACACTGAAGCTTTCTTT. It codes for CASSYGAENTEAFF.

The chain uses TRBV19 and TRBJ1-2; D unresolved. The germline V and J ends were trimmed by 1 base and 8 bases, with 17 bases remaining between them. Looked up from germline, CDR1 is LNHDA and CDR2 is SQIVND (reference sequence). The CDR3 runs 15 residues. The CDR3 DNA reads TGTGCCAGTAGTATAGGTCCGCGACGAGGAGAAGGCTACACCTTC. Its protein product is CASSIGPRRGEGYTF. The entire variable domain, with the rest obtained from reference TRBV19 and TRBJ1-2, is as follows: DGGITQSPKYLFRKEGQNVTLSCEQNLNHDAMYWYRQDPGQGLRLIYYSQIVNDFQKGDIAEGYSVSREKKESFPLTVTSAQKNPTAFYLCASSIGPRRGEGYTFGSGTRLTVV.

The CDR3 spells CAWSVLTGAEKLFF. The CDR3 DNA reads as TGTGCCTGGAGTGTACTGACAGGGGCTGAAAAACTGTTTTTT. J is TRBJ1-4 and V is TRBV30; 8 nucleotides match TRBD1. Germline assignment: CDR1 GTSNPN and CDR2 SVGIG (reference sequence). Trimming removed 0 bases from V and 7 bases from J; junction bases left unmatched: 4. The CDR3 covers 14 residues. Complete variable domain (other parts from reference TRBV30 and TRBJ1-4): SQTIHQWPATLVQPVGSPLSLECTVEGTSNPNLYWYRQAAGRGLQLLFYSVGIGQISSEVPQNLSASRPQDRQFILSSKKLLLSDSGFYLCAWSVLTGAEKLFFGSGTQLSVL.

The V call is TRBV13, the J call TRBJ1-1; D remains unclear. Germline V gene data show CDR1 as PRHDT and CDR2 as FYEKMQ (reference sequence). The V and J ends lost 0 bases and 4 bases respectively, with 3 bases between them. The CDR3 spans 12 residues. CDR3 sequence: CASSLGLTEAFF. In DNA, the CDR3 is TGTGCCAGCAGCTTAGGCCTCACTGAAGCTTTCTTT.

J is TRBJ2-7 and V is TRBV5-6, with D possibly called TRBD1 or TRBD2 (5 bases each). Trimming stripped 4 bases from V and 3 bases from J, with 20 bases between. From germline, CDR1 is SGHDT and CDR2 YYEEEE. This CDR3 is 16 amino acids long. The CDR3 here is CASSRGQFRGVYEQYF. The CDR3 nucleotides read TGTGCCAGCAGCCGAGGGCAGTTTAGGGGTGTCTACGAGCAGTACTTC.

The V and J genes are TRBV27 and TRBJ1-5, with TRBD1 as a possible D gene (5 bases). V gave up 8 bases and J gave up 5 bases, with 13 bases separating them. Germline CDR1 reads MNHEY; CDR2 reads SMNVEV (reference sequence). This CDR3 is built from 13 residues. CDR3 sequence: CASSGLGHQPQHF. The CDR3 nucleotides are TGTGCCAGCTCAGGGCTGGGCCATCAGCCCCAGCATTTT.

The CDR3 loop is CASSYEVVPGNQPQHF. CDR3 nucleotides: TGTGCCAGCAGTTACGAGGTGGTTCCAGGCAATCAGCCCCAGCATTTT. V and J are TRBV6-6 and TRBJ1-5; D is unclear. V lost 2 bases to trimming and J lost 2 bases, with 13 bases between them. The CDR3 is made up of 16 amino acids. Germline CDR1 is MNHNY and CDR2 is SVGAGI (reference sequence).

V is TRBV29-1 and J is TRBJ2-2, with 7 bases lining up with TRBD2. This CDR3 region has 14 residues. Trimming removed 3 bases from V and 7 bases from J; junction bases left unmatched: 8. Germline-derived CDR1 and CDR2 are SQVTM and ANQGSEA. DNA for the CDR3: TGCAGCGTTGAGACGGCGGGGGTGGGCGGGGAGCTGTTTTTT. It specifies CSVETAGVGGELFF.

This clone was seen once. As DNA, the CDR3 is TGTGCCAGCCAGGACAGGGCAATCGGGGAGCTGTTTTTT. Translating gives CASQDRAIGELFF. V and J are TRBV28 and TRBJ2-2; TRBD1 matches 8 bases. CDR1 is MDHEN, CDR2 SYDVKM, per germline. V shed 8 bases, J shed 7 bases, and the junction held 6 bases outside the gene matches. The CDR3 totals 13 residues.

The chain uses TRBV11-2 and TRBJ2-5; D ambiguous. Trimming shortened V by 4 bases and J by 5 bases, and 8 bases separated the two germline ends. The CDR3 is 12 residues long. Germline V gene lookup returns CDR1 SGHAT and CDR2 FQNNGV. Here the CDR3 DNA reads TGTGCCAGCAGCTCCTATATTGAGACCCAGTACTTC. Its protein is CASSSYIETQYF.

V and J are TRBV5-1 and TRBJ2-1, with 7 bases matching TRBD1. Germline-derived CDR1 and CDR2 are SGHRS and YFSETQ. With 2 bases clipped from V and 4 bases from J, the junction kept 9 bases outside the gene matches. There are 16 residues in the CDR3. In nucleotides, the CDR3 is TGCGCCAGCAGCTTAGAAATCGGGACAGTTTACAATGAGCAGTTCTTC. Protein sequence: CASSLEIGTVYNEQFF.

The rearrangement joins TRBV27 to TRBJ2-2, with 9 bases aligning to TRBD1. Germline V CDR1 and CDR2: MNHEY, SMNVEV (reference sequence). This CDR3 spans 16 amino acids. V lost 3 bases, J lost 5 bases, and 7 bases stayed unmatched. The CDR3 here is CASSLIGQGRTGELFF. CDR3 DNA sequence: TGTGCCAGCAGTTTGATAGGACAGGGGAGGACCGGGGAGCTGTTTTTT.

The chain recombines TRBV10-2 with TRBJ1-3, with D possibly TRBD1 on 5 matching bases. Germline V lookup: CDR1 WSHSY, CDR2 SAAADI. CDR3 size: 15 residues. Trimming removed 6 bases at V and 0 bases at J, with 12 bases between. The CDR3 coding sequence is TGCGCCAGCAGCCGGGGGTGGAACTCTGGAAACACCATATATTTT. Its protein product is CASSRGWNSGNTIYF.

V usage is TRBV5-6 and J usage is TRBJ1-1; D remains ambiguous. V lost 1 base and J 1 base, leaving 5 bases between the germline ends. The CDR3 sequence is 13 residues long. Germline V CDR1 and CDR2: SGHDT, YYEEEE. The CDR3 loop reads CASSLPSNTEAFF. The CDR3 nucleotides are TGTGCCAGCAGCTTGCCCTCGAACACTGAAGCTTTCTTT.

The V and J genes are TRBV12-5 and TRBJ1-1, with 8 nucleotides matching TRBD1. The germline V gene has CDR1 LGHNT and CDR2 FRNRAP. The CDR3 has 12 residues. With 2 bases clipped from V and 8 bases from J, the junction kept 1 base outside the gene matches. The CDR3 reads CASGLRTGEAFF. The CDR3 DNA follows: TGTGCTAGTGGTTTGAGGACAGGGGAAGCTTTCTTT.

This chain uses TRBV10-3 with TRBJ2-5; D unresolved. Per the germline V gene, CDR1 is ENHRY and CDR2 is SYGVKD. Trimming took off 0 bases at V and 2 bases at J, with 10 bases between the two ends. The CDR3 consists of 15 residues. The CDR3 region is CAISESTRVQETQYF. The CDR3, as DNA: TGTGCCATCAGTGAGTCGACTCGGGTACAAGAGACCCAGTACTTC.